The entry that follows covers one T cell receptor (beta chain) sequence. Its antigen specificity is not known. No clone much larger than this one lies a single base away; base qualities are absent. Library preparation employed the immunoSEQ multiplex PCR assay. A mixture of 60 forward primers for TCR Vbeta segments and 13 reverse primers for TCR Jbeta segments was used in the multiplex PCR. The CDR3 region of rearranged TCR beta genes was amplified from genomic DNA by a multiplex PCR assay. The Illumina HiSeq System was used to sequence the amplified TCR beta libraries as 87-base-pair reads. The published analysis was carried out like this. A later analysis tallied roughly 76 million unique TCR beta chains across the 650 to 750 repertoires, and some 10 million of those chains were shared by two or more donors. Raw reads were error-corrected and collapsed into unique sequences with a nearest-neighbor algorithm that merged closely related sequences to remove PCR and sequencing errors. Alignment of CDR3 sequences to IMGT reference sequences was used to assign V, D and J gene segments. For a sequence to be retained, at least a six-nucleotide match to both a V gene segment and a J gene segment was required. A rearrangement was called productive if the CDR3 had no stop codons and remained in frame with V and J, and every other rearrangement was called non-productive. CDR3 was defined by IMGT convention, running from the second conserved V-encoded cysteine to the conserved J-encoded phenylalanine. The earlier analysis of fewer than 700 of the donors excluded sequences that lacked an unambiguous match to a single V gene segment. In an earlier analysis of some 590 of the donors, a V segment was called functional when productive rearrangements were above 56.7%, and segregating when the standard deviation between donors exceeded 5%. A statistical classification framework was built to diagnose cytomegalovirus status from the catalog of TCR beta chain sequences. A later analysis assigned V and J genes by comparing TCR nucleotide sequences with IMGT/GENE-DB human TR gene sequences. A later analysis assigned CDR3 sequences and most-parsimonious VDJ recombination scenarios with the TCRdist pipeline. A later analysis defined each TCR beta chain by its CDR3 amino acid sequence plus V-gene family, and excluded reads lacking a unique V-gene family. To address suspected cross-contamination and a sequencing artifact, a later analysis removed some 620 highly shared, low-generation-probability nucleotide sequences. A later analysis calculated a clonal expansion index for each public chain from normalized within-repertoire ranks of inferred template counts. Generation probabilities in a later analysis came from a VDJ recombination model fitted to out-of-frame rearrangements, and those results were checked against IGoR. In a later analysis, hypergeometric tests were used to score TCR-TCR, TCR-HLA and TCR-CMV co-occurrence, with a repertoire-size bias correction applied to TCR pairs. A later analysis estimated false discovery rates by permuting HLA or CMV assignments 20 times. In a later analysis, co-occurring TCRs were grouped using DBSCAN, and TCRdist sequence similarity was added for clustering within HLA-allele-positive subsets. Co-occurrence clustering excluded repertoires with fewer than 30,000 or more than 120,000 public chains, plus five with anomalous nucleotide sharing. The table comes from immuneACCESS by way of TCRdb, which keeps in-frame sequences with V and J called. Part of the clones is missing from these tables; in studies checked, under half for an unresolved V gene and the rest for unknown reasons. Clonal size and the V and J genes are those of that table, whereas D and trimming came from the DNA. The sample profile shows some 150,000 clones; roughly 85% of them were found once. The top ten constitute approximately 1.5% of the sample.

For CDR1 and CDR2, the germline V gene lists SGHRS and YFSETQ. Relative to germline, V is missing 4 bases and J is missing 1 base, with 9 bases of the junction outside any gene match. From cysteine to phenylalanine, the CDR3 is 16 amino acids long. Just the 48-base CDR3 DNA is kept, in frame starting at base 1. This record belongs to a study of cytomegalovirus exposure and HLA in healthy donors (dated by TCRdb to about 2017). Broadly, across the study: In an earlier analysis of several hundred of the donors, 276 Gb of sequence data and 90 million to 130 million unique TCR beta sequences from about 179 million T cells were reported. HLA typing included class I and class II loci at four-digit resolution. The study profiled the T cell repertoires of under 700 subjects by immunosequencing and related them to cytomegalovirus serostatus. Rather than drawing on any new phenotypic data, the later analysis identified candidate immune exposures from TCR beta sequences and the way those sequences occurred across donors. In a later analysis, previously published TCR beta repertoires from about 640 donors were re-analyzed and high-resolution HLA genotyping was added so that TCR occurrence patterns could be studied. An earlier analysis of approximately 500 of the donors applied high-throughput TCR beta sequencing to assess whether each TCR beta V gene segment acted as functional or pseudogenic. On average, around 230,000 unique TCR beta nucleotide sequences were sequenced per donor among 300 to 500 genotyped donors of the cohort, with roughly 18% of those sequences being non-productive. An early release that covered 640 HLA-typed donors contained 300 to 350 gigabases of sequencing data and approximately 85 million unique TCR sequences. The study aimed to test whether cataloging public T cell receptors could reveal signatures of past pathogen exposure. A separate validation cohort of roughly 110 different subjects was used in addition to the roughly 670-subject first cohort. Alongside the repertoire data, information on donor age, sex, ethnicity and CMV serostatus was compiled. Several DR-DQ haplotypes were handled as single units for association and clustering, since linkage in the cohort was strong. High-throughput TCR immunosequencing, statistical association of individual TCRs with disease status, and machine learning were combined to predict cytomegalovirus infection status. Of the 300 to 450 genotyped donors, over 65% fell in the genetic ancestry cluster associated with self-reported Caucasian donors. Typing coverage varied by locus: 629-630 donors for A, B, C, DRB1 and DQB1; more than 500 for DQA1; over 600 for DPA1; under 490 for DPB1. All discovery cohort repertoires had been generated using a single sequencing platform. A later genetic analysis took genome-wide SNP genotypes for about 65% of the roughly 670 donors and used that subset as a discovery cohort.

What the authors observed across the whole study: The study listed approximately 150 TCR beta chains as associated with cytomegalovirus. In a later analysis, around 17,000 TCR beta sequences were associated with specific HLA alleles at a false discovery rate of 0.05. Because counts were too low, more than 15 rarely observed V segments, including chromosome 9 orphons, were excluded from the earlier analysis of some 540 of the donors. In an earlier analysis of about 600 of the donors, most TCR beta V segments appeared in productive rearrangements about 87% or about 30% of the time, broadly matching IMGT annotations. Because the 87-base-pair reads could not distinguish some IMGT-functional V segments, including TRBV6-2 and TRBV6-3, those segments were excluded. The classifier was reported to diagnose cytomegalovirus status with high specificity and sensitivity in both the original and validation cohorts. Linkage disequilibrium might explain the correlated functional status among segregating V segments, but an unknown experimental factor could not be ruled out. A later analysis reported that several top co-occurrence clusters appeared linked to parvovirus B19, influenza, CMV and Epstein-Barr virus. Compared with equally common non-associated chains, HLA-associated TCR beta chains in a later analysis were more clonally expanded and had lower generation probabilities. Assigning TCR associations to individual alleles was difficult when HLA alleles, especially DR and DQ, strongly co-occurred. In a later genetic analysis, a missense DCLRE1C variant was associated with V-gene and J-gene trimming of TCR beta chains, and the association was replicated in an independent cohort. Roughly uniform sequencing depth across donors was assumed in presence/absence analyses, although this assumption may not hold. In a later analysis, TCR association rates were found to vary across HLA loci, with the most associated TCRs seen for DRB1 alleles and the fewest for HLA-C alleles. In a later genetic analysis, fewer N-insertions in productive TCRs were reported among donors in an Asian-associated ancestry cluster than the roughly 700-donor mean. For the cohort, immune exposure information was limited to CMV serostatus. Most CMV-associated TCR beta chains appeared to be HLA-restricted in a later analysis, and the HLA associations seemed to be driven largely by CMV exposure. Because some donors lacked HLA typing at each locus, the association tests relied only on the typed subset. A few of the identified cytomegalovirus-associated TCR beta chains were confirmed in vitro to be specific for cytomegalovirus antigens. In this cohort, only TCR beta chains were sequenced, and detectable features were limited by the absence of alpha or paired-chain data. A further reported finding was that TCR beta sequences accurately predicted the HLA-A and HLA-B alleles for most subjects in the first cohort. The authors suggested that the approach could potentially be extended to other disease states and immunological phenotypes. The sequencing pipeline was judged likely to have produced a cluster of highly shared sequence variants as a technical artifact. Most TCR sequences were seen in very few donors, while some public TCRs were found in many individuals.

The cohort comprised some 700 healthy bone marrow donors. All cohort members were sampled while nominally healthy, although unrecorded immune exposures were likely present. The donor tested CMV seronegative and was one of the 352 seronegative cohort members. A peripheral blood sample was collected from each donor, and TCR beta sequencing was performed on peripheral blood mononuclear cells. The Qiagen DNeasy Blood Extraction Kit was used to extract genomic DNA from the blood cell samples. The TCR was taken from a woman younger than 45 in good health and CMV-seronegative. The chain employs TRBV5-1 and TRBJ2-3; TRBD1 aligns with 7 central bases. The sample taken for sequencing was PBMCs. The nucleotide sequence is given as TGCGCCAGCAGCCCTCCCAGGCAGGGGGGCACAGATACGCAGTATTTT. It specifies CASSPPRQGGTDTQYF.